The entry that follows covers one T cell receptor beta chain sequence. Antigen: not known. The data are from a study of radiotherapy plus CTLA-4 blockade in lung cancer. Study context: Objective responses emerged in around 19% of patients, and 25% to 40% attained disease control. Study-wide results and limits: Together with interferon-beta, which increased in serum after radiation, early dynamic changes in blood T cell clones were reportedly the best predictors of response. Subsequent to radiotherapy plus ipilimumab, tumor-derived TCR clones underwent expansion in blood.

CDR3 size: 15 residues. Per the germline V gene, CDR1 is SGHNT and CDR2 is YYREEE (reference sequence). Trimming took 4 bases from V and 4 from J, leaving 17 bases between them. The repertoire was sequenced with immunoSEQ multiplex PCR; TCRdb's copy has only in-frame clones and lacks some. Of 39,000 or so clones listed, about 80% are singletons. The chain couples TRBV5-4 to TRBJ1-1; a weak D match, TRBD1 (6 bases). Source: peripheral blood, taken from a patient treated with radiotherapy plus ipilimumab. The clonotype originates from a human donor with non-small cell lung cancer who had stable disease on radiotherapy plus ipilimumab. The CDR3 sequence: CASSPGRGRSTEAFF. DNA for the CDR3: TGTGCCAGCAGCCCCGGACGGGGGCGGAGCACTGAAGCTTTCTTT.